This T cell receptor beta chain originates from a study of T-cell reconstitution after alpha-beta-depleted transplantation in children. Findings and caveats of the study: TCRbeta diversity was high at day 60 in some patients (a result of surviving recipient T cells and thymic progenitors). Reported findings indicate that, about two months after transplant, alpha-beta T cells came from several hundred expanded clones, which were derived from non-depleted graft cells. Most T-cell counts and diversity one year after the transplant came from T cells that were newly produced.

This clonotype was counted ten times or more. The antigen is unknown. It was with unique molecular identifiers that the TCRbeta library was prepared. TCRdb re-derived calls from the PCR reads in MiXCR, one entry per CDR3 protein. The top ten clones hold around 13% of a sample with around 70,000 distinct CDR3 sequences, approximately 10% of them seen once. CDR1 is LGHNA and CDR2 is YNFKEQ in the germline V gene. The CDR3 loop spans 14 amino acids. The ends were cut back, 0 bases at V and 0 bases at J, with 5 bases in the middle. This receptor was obtained from a boy between 10 and 17 years old with acute myeloid leukemia, due to receive a stem cell transplant. The specimen was PBMCs, collected before TCRalphabeta/CD19-depleted stem cell transplant. This rearrangement joins TRBV4-2 to TRBJ1-2; D is unresolved. This chain's CDR3 is CASSQEKANYGYTF. The CDR3 coding sequence is TGTGCCAGCAGCCAAGAGAAGGCTAACTATGGCTACACCTTC.